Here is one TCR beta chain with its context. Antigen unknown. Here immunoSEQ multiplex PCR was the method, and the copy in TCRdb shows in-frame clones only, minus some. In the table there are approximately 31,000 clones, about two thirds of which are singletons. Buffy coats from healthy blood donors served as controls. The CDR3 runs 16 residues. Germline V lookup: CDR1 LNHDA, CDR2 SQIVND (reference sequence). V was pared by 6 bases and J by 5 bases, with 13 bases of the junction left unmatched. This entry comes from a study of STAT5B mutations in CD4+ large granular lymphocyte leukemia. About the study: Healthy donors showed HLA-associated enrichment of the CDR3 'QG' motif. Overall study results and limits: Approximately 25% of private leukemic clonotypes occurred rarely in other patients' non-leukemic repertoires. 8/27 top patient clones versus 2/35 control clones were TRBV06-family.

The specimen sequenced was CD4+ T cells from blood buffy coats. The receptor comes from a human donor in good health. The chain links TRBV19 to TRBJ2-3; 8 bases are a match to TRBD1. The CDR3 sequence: CASREPYRGSGDTQYF. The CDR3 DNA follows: TGTGCCAGTAGAGAACCCTACAGGGGGTCTGGAGATACGCAGTATTTT.